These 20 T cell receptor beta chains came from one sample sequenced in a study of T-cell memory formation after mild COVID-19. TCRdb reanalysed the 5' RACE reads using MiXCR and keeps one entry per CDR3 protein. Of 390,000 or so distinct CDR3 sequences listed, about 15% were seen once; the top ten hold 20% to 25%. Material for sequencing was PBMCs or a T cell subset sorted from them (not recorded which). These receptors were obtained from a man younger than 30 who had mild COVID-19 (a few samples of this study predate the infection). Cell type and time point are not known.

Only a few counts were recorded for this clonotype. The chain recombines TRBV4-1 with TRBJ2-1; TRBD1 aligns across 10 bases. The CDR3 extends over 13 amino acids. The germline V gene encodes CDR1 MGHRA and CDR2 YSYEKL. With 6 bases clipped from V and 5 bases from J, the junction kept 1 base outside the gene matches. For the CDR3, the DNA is TGCGCCAGCAGGGACAGGGGGAACAATGAGCAGTTCTTC. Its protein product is CASRDRGNNEQFF.

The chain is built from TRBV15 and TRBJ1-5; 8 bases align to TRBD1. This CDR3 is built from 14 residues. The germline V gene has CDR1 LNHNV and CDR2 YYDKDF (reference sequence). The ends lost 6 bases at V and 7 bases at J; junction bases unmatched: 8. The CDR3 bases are TGTGCCACCAGTCACGGACAGGGAAACCAGCCCCAGCATTTT. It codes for CATSHGQGNQPQHF.

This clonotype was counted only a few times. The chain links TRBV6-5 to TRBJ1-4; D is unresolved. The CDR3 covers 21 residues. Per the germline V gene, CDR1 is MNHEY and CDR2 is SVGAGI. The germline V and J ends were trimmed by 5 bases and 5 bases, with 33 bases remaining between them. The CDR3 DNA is TGTGCCAGCAGTCATCCCGACGGGGTCTCAACCGTCTACCCCCTCAATGAAAAACTGTTTTTT. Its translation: CASSHPDGVSTVYPLNEKLFF.

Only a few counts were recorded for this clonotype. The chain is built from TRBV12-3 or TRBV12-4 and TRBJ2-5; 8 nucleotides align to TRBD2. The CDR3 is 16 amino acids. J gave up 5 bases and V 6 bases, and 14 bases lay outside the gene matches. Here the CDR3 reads CASSPFGGATGETQYF. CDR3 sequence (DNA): TGTGCCAGCAGCCCATTCGGGGGGGCCACGGGCGAGACCCAGTACTTC.

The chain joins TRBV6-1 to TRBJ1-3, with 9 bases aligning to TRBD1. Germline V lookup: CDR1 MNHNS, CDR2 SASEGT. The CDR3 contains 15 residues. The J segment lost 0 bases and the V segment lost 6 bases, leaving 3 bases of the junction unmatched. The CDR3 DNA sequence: TGTGCCAGCAGAAGACAGGGGGACTCTGGAAACACCATATATTTT. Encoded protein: CASRRQGDSGNTIYF.

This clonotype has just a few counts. CDR3 DNA sequence: TGTGCCAGCAGTTACTCGATCGGTGGGGCGGGGGAGCAGTACTTC. As protein: CASSYSIGGAGEQYF. The chain carries TRBV6-5 and TRBJ2-7, with D perhaps matching TRBD2 (6 bases). This CDR3 comprises 15 residues. Germline CDR1 is MNHEY and CDR2 is SVGAGI. The ends were cut back, 0 bases at V and 7 bases at J, with 16 bases in the middle.

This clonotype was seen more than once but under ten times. The CDR3 loop reads CASSLAWPNTEAFF. CDR3 bases: TGTGCCAGCAGCTTAGCGTGGCCGAACACTGAAGCTTTCTTT. V usage is TRBV7-9 and J usage is TRBJ1-1, with D hard to call. Deletions cut 0 bases from V and 1 base from J, with 6 bases between. Germline V gene lookup returns CDR1 SEHNR and CDR2 FQNEAQ (reference sequence). The CDR3 sequence is 14 residues long.

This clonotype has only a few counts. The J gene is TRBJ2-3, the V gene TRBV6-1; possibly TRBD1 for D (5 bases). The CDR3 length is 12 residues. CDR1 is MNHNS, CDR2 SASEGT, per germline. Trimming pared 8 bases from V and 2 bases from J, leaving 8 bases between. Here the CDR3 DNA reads TGTGCCAGCCGCAGGGACACAGATACGCAGTATTTT. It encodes CASRRDTDTQYF.

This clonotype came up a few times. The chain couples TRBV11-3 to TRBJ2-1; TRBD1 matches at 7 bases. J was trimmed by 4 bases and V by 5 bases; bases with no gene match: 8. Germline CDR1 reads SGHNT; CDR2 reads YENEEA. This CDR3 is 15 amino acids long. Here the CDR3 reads CASSPETGSYNEQFF. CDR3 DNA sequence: TGTGCCAGCAGCCCCGAGACAGGGTCATACAATGAGCAGTTCTTC.

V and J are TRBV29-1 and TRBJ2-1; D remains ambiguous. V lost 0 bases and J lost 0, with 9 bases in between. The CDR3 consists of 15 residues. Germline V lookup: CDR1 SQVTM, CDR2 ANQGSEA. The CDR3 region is CSVEEMLSSYNEQFF. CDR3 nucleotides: TGCAGCGTTGAAGAGATGCTGAGCTCCTACAATGAGCAGTTCTTC.

In DNA, the CDR3 is TGTGCCAGCAGCGCCGGGCGGGGGGACCCCAGAGAGCAGTTCTTC. It specifies CASSAGRGDPREQFF. This chain links TRBV7-2 with TRBJ2-1; 8 nucleotides match TRBD2. Germline CDR1 reads SGHTA; CDR2 reads FQGNSA. This CDR3 region has 15 residues. J lost 10 bases, V lost 5 bases, and 13 bases had no gene match.

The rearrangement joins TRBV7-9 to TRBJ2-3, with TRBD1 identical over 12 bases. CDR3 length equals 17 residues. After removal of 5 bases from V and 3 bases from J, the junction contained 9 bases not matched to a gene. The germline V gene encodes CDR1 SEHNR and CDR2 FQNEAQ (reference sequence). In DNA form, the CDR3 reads TGTGCCAGCAGCCGCCCGCGGGACAGGGGGCCAACAGATACGCAGTATTTT. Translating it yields CASSRPRDRGPTDTQYF.

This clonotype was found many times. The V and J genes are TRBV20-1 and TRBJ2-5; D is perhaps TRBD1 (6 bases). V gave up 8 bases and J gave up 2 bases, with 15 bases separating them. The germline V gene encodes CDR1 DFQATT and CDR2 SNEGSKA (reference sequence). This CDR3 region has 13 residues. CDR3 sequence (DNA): TGCAGTCCAAGAAAAACAGGGCAAGAGACCCAGTACTTC. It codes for CSPRKTGQETQYF.

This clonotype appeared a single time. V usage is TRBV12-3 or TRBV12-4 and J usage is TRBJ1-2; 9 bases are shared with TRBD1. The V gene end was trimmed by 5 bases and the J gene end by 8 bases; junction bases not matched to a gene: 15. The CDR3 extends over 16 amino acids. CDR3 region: CASSPSVRDRVAGYTF. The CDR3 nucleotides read TGTGCCAGCAGTCCGTCTGTAAGGGACAGGGTGGCCGGCTACACCTTC.

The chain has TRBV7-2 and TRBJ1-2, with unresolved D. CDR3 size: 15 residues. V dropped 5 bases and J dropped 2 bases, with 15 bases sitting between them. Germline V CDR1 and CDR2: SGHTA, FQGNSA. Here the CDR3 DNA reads TGTGCCAGCAGCCCGCGGCCCGAAACCAACTATGGCTACACCTTC. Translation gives CASSPRPETNYGYTF.

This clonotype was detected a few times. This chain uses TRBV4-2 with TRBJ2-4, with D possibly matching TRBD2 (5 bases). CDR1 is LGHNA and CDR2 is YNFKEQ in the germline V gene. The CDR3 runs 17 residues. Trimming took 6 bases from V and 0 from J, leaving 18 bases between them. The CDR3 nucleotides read TGTGCCAGCAGTAAACCGGGAAGTGATCTAGCCAAAAACATTCAGTACTTC. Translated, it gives CASSKPGSDLAKNIQYF.

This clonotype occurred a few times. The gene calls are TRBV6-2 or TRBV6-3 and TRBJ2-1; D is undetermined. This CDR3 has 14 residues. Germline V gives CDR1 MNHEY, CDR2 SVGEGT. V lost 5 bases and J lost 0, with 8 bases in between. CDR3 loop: CASSIQYSYNEQFF. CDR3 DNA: TGTGCCAGCAGTATACAGTACTCCTACAATGAGCAGTTCTTC.

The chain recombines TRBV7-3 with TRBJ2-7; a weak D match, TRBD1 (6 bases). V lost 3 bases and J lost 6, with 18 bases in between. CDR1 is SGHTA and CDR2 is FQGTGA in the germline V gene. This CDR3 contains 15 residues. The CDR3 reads CASSLTRDTPREQYF. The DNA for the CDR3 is TGTGCCAGCAGCTTGACCCGGGACACCCCTCGCGAGCAGTACTTC.

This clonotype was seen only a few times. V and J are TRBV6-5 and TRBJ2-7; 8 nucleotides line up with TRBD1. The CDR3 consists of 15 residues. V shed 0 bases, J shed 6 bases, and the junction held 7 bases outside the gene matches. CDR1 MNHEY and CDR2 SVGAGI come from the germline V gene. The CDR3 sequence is CASSYSTRGLSEQYF. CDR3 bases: TGTGCCAGCAGTTACTCGACCAGGGGGCTGAGCGAGCAGTACTTC.

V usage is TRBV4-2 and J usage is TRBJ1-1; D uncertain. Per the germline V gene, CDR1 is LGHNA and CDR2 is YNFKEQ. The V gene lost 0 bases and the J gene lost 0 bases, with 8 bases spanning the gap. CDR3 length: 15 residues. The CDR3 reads CASSQEVGLNTEAFF. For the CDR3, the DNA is TGTGCCAGCAGCCAAGAGGTCGGGTTGAACACTGAAGCTTTCTTT.